The 8 T cell receptor beta chains in this list originate from one sample, sequenced in a study of blood T cell repertoires in COVID-19 (TCRdb year 2020). The method was the immunoSEQ multiplex PCR assay. Entries here come from immuneACCESS through TCRdb and include only in-frame sequences with V and J called. Some clones fail to appear in such tables; in the studies checked, an unresolved V gene covers under half of the shortfall, and the cause of the remainder is unknown. The sample table holds approximately 90,000 clones, of which 70% to 90% were seen once. The biggest ten clones account for approximately 1.3% of the sample. The sample comprised peripheral blood. These receptors came from a man older than 75 with active or convalescent COVID-19.

The chain combines TRBV5-8 with TRBJ2-4; D not resolved. The ends were cut back, 1 base at V and 2 bases at J, with 13 bases in the middle. This CDR3 has 16 amino acids. Germline V gene data show CDR1 as SGHTS and CDR2 as YDEGEE. This CDR3 reads CASSLPPLVTKNIQYF. As DNA, the CDR3 is TGTGCCAGCAGCTTGCCCCCTCTAGTTACCAAAAACATTCAGTACTTC. Together with reference TRBV5-8 and TRBJ2-4, the CDR3 gives the full variable domain: EAGVTQSPTHLIKTRGQQATLRCSPISGHTSVYWYQQALGLGLQFLLWYDEGEERNRGNFPPRFSGRQFPNYSSELNVNALELEDSALYLCASSLPPLVTKNIQYFGAGTRLSVL.

The chain links TRBV7-2 to TRBJ2-7; 7 nucleotides match TRBD1. Germline V gene data show CDR1 as SGHTA and CDR2 as FQGNSA. J gave up 13 bases and V 1 base, and 7 bases lay outside the gene matches. CDR3 length equals 12 residues. CDR3 DNA sequence: TGTGCCAGCAGCTTAGAGGGGACAGTCCCCTACTTC. Protein product: CASSLEGTVPYF.

The chain couples TRBV19 to TRBJ1-4; D is unresolved. This CDR3 is built from 16 residues. Per germline, CDR1 LNHDA and CDR2 SQIVND (reference sequence). The germline V and J ends were trimmed by 2 bases and 5 bases, with 15 bases remaining between them. The CDR3 DNA reads as TGTGCCAGTAGTATACAACTAGCGGCCATCAATGAAAAACTGTTTTTT. This translates into CASSIQLAAINEKLFF. Combining the CDR3 with reference TRBV19 and TRBJ1-4 gives the whole variable domain DGGITQSPKYLFRKEGQNVTLSCEQNLNHDAMYWYRQDPGQGLRLIYYSQIVNDFQKGDIAEGYSVSREKKESFPLTVTSAQKNPTAFYLCASSIQLAAINEKLFFGSGTQLSVL.

This clone was observed once. The chain recombines TRBV7-2 with TRBJ2-7; 8 bases are shared with TRBD2. The germline V gene has CDR1 SGHTA and CDR2 FQGNSA. Unmatched junction bases numbered 8, after V lost 6 bases and J lost 4 bases. The CDR3 is made up of 14 amino acids. The CDR3 sequence: CASRSGRGAYEQYF. CDR3 coding DNA: TGTGCCAGCAGGAGCGGGAGAGGGGCTTACGAGCAGTACTTC. Together with reference TRBV7-2 and TRBJ2-7, the CDR3 gives the full variable domain: GAGVSQSPSNKVTEKGKDVELRCDPISGHTALYWYRQSLGQGLEFLIYFQGNSAPDKSGLPSDRFSAERTGGSVSTLTIQRTQQEDSAVYLCASRSGRGAYEQYFGPGTRLTVT.

The V call is TRBV29-1, the J call TRBJ2-3; 10 positions agree with TRBD1. The CDR3 has 18 residues. The trim removed 7 bases at V and 0 bases at J, leaving 16 bases unmatched. Germline loops: CDR1 SQVTM, CDR2 ANQGSEA. The CDR3 is CSAEQDRGPDRSTDTQYF. The CDR3 nucleotides are TGCAGCGCAGAACAAGACAGGGGGCCCGATCGTAGCACAGATACGCAGTATTTT.

This clone was observed a few times. The identical CDR3 is also encoded by other nucleotide sequences in the sample. V usage is TRBV4-2 and J usage is TRBJ1-5; a weak D match, TRBD1 (5 bases). The CDR3 runs to 15 residues. Germline V gene sequence: CDR1 LGHNA, CDR2 YNFKEQ. V dropped 5 bases and J dropped 6 bases, with 17 bases sitting between them. CDR3 nucleotides: TGTGCCAGCAGCGAGGTGGGCGGGGCGGGTCAGCCCCAGCATTTT. This codes for CASSEVGGAGQPQHF.

The chain is built from TRBV20-1 and TRBJ2-7; a possible D gene is TRBD2 (5 bases). CDR3 length equals 14 residues. Trimming stripped 6 bases from V and 3 bases from J, with 18 bases between. CDR1 DFQATT and CDR2 SNEGSKA come from the germline V gene (reference sequence). The CDR3 coding sequence is TGCAGTGCCAGTTGGCGGAGCGGAAGCTACGAGCAGTACTTC. It encodes CSASWRSGSYEQYF.

The chain couples TRBV2 to TRBJ2-7, with 7 bases aligning to TRBD2. This CDR3 has 13 amino acids. V shed 4 bases and J 4 bases; nucleotides not matched to a gene: 4. Germline lookup yields CDR1 SNHLY and CDR2 FYNNEI. The CDR3, as DNA: TGTGCCAGCAGTGTTTCTAGCGGATACGAGCAGTACTTC. Its protein is CASSVSSGYEQYF. The complete variable domain, with remaining parts taken from reference TRBV2 and TRBJ2-7, reads EPEVTQTPSHQVTQMGQEVILRCVPISNHLYFYWYRQILGQKVEFLVSFYNNEISEKSEIFDDQFSVERPDGSNFTLKIRSTKLEDSAMYFCASSVSSGYEQYFGPGTRLTVT.